This T cell receptor beta chain was recovered during a study of blood T cell repertoires in COVID-19. Study as a whole: COVID-19 samples collected from the United States, Italy and Spain covered acute and convalescent phases. Sample material is recorded as cDNA or gDNA derived from T cells, B-cell-depleted T cells, or PBMCs.

Original processing methods: By means of reference gene primer amplification, nucleated cell counts were estimated. This table comes from immunoSEQ multiplex PCR, and its TCRdb copy is limited to in-frame clones, with some not included. V and J calls and clone size follow that table, whereas D and trimming were derived from the DNA. Among 95,000 to 130,000 clones listed, approximately 82% were seen once. The V gene end was trimmed by 5 bases and the J gene end by 4 bases; junction bases not matched to a gene: 10. The CDR3 is made up of 16 amino acids. The germline gives CDR1 SEHNR, CDR2 FQNEAQ (reference sequence).

V gene TRBV7-9 combines with J gene TRBJ1-1, with 10 positions matching TRBD1. The TCR originated in a man under 40 with acute or convalescent COVID-19. Sequencing used peripheral blood. The CDR3 bases are TGTGCCAGCAGCCGCCGGGACAGGGGTCCGGGCACTGAAGCTTTCTTT. Translating gives CASSRRDRGPGTEAFF.